This passage covers 17 T cell receptor beta chains from one sample sequenced in a study of blood T cell repertoires in COVID-19. Assay: immunoSEQ multiplex PCR; the TCRdb copy retains only in-frame clones and omits some. The sample includes some 200,000 clones, 70% to 90% of them seen just once. The sample consisted of PBMCs or T cells enriched from blood (not recorded which). All receptors derive from a woman aged 18 to 35 who had recovered from COVID-19.

The DNA of the CDR3 is TGTGCCAGCAGCCAACCAAGGACAGGGTGGTACAATGAGCAGTTCTTC. Its translation is CASSQPRTGWYNEQFF. The chain uses TRBV14 and TRBJ2-1; TRBD1 matches 8 bases. J lost 4 bases, V lost 2 bases, and 7 bases had no gene match. The CDR3 covers 16 residues. Germline V gives CDR1 SGHDN, CDR2 FVKESK.

This chain links TRBV25-1 with TRBJ2-1; TRBD2 agrees at 14 bases. V lost 6 bases and J lost 0; bases outside the gene matches: 7. The CDR3 contains 18 residues. Germline V lookup: CDR1 MGHDK, CDR2 SYGVNS. The CDR3 DNA sequence: TGTGCCAGCAGCGGACTAGCGGGAGGCCGGAGCTCCTACAATGAGCAGTTCTTC. Its translation: CASSGLAGGRSSYNEQFF.

The gene calls are TRBV12-3 or TRBV12-4 and TRBJ1-1; D is unresolved. V was shortened by 6 bases and J by 2 bases, with 4 bases between the two germline ends. CDR3 size: 11 residues. The CDR3 is CASRLNTEAFF. In DNA form, the CDR3 reads TGTGCCAGCAGACTCAACACTGAAGCTTTCTTT.

This rearrangement joins TRBV4-1 to TRBJ2-6; D gene unclear. Germline V gives CDR1 MGHRA, CDR2 YSYEKL. This CDR3 contains 17 residues. V was shortened by 5 bases and J by 1 base, with 15 bases between the two germline ends. The CDR3 sequence is CASSMSNTRSGANVLTF. The DNA for the CDR3 is TGCGCCAGCAGCATGAGCAATACCCGGTCTGGGGCCAACGTCCTGACTTTC.

This chain uses TRBV30 with TRBJ2-7; 10 bases agree with TRBD1. The CDR3 is 14 amino acids. Per germline, CDR1 GTSNPN and CDR2 SVGIG (reference sequence). The trim removed 1 base at V and 4 bases at J, leaving 4 bases unmatched. CDR3 in DNA: TGTGCCTGGAGTGGCCGGGACAGGGGATACGAGCAGTACTTC. Protein product: CAWSGRDRGYEQYF.

This rearrangement joins TRBV29-1 to TRBJ2-7; 8 bases map to TRBD1. The junction had 10 bases not matched to a gene; V was cut back by 7 bases and J by 2 bases. CDR1 SQVTM and CDR2 ANQGSEA come from the germline V gene. CDR3 size: 14 residues. The CDR3: CSGRTGTGPYEQYF. The CDR3 nucleotides read TGCAGCGGAAGAACCGGGACAGGACCCTACGAGCAGTACTTC.

This sequence joins TRBV28 and TRBJ2-7; 10 nucleotides line up with TRBD1. The J segment lost 1 base and the V segment lost 5 bases, leaving 8 bases of the junction unmatched. Germline V lookup: CDR1 MDHEN, CDR2 SYDVKM. CDR3 size: 16 residues. The CDR3 is CASSERQGARSYEQYF. Written as DNA, the CDR3 is TGTGCCAGCAGTGAGAGACAGGGGGCGAGATCCTACGAGCAGTACTTC.

This chain links TRBV6-6 with TRBJ2-7, with a possible D match to TRBD2 (6 bases). The CDR3 covers 14 residues. V lost 10 bases and J 6 bases, leaving 22 bases between the germline ends. Germline V gene lookup returns CDR1 MNHNY and CDR2 SVGAGI (reference sequence). Here the CDR3 reads CATLGTALLGEQYF. The CDR3 nucleotides are TGTGCCACCCTCGGGACTGCACTCCTTGGCGAGCAGTACTTC.

The V gene is TRBV11-2, the J gene TRBJ2-5; TRBD2 is a possible D gene (6 bases). The ends were cut back, 5 bases at V and 5 bases at J, with 15 bases in the middle. Germline V lookup: CDR1 SGHAT, CDR2 FQNNGV. The CDR3 loop spans 14 amino acids. The CDR3 is CASSLARGGETQYF. The CDR3 DNA reads as TGTGCCAGCAGCCTGGCCCGCGGAGGGGAGACCCAGTACTTC.

J is TRBJ2-7 and V is TRBV11-3, with D possibly matching TRBD1 (6 bases). The CDR3 has 14 residues. Per the germline V gene, CDR1 is SGHNT and CDR2 is YENEEA. The germline V and J ends were trimmed by 2 bases and 4 bases, with 12 bases remaining between them. In nucleotides, the CDR3 is TGTGCCAGCAGCTTAAGGCAGGGGTCATACGAGCAGTACTTC. The encoded protein is CASSLRQGSYEQYF.

V gene TRBV7-6 combines with J gene TRBJ2-2, with D perhaps matching TRBD2 (6 bases). Germline loops: CDR1 SGHVS, CDR2 FNYEAQ. The V end lost 5 bases, the J end lost 4 bases, and 17 bases lay between the germline ends. The CDR3 spans 16 residues. This CDR3 reads CASSPTLAESTGELFF. The CDR3 region has the DNA TGTGCCAGCAGCCCAACGTTAGCGGAGAGCACCGGGGAGCTGTTTTTT.

The V call is TRBV7-6, the J call TRBJ2-7; 8 bases match TRBD2. CDR1 is SGHVS, CDR2 FNYEAQ, per germline. The CDR3 is made up of 15 amino acids. Trimming took 1 base from V and 4 from J; bases not matched to a gene: 6. The CDR3 nucleotides are TGTGCCAGCAGCTTAGTCGAAGCGGGAGAGTACGAGCAGTACTTC. It codes for CASSLVEAGEYEQYF.

The chain uses TRBV30 and TRBJ2-3; D unclear. V was trimmed by 1 base and J by 6 bases, leaving 17 bases between them. The CDR3 is 15 amino acids. Germline V CDR1 and CDR2: GTSNPN, SVGIG (reference sequence). CDR3 loop: CAWSELAASRDTQYF. The CDR3 DNA sequence: TGTGCCTGGAGTGAGTTGGCAGCTTCGCGGGATACGCAGTATTTT.

DNA of the CDR3: TGCAGTGCTAGTCGTACGGCGGGGGCTATAATGAACACTGAAGCTTTCTTT. Translation gives CSASRTAGAIMNTEAFF. V and J are TRBV20-1 and TRBJ1-1, with D perhaps TRBD1 (6 bases). V lost 3 bases and J lost 0, with 20 bases in between. The CDR3 runs to 17 residues. CDR1 is DFQATT and CDR2 is SNEGSKA in the germline V gene (reference sequence).

A note on this clone: The junction shows a germline mismatch at one end, possibly a read error. The J gene is TRBJ2-7, the V gene TRBV27; D may be TRBD2 (5 bases). The CDR3 covers 9 residues. The germline V gene encodes CDR1 MNHEY and CDR2 SMNVEV (reference sequence). CDR3 loop: CASSLRGGF. The CDR3 DNA sequence: TGTGCCAGCAGTCTCCGGGGTGGATTC.

This clone has only a few counts. V is TRBV6-5 and J is TRBJ2-3; a possible D gene is TRBD2 (6 bases). The V gene lost 6 bases and the J gene lost 4 bases, with 17 bases spanning the gap. The V gene's germline CDR1 is MNHEY and CDR2 SVGAGI. The CDR3 is 15 amino acids. CDR3 protein: CASRGSPEGSDTQYF. For the CDR3, the DNA is TGTGCCAGCAGGGGAAGCCCGGAGGGCTCAGATACGCAGTATTTT.

This clone came up once. The chain joins TRBV10-1 to TRBJ2-2; 9 bases are a match to TRBD2. The CDR3 spans 13 residues. Per germline, CDR1 WNHNN and CDR2 SYGVQD (reference sequence). V was pared by 8 bases and J by 5 bases, with 3 bases of the junction left unmatched. The CDR3 region has the DNA TGCGCCAGCCAGCGGGAGGAGACCGGGGAGCTGTTTTTT. As protein: CASQREETGELFF.